The 28 T cell receptor beta chains given below trace back to one sample, sequenced in a study of T cell repertoires in cytomegalovirus infection. TCRdb recomputed calls from the reads with MiXCR, one row per CDR3 protein. Among around 750,000 distinct CDR3 sequences listed, approximately 32% were seen once. These receptors lack a known antigen. This sample comprised cultured CD8+ T cells from PBMCs, obtained from culture after CMV antigen stimulation. Every receptor here comes from a human donor in good health (CMV status not recorded). Some clones in this sample may be carry-over from other donors' samples.

This clonotype was detected a few times. V usage is TRBV27 and J usage is TRBJ2-1; 10 bases are shared with TRBD2. Unmatched junction bases numbered 9, after V lost 6 bases and J lost 1 base. Germline V CDR1 and CDR2: MNHEY, SMNVEV (reference sequence). The CDR3 is made up of 17 amino acids. CDR3 nucleotides: TGTGCCAGCAGCCCCCTGGCTAGCGGGGGATCCTACAATGAGCAGTTCTTC. Its translation: CASSPLASGGSYNEQFF.

V and J are TRBV7-4 and TRBJ1-3; weak D call: TRBD1 (5 bases). Germline V gene sequence: CDR1 SGHVT, CDR2 SQSDAQ. The CDR3 totals 21 residues. With 1 base removed from V and 0 bases from J, the gap between germline ends came to 25 bases. The CDR3, as DNA: TGTGCCAGCAGCTTAGTTACCGGGACCTACTATTCCGAAACCTCTGGAAACACCATATATTTT. Translating gives CASSLVTGTYYSETSGNTIYF.

This clonotype occurred a few times. The CDR3 nucleotides are TGTGCCAGCAGTGAGTCCCATGGCTACACCTTC. Protein: CASSESHGYTF. The chain recombines TRBV25-1 with TRBJ1-2; D remains ambiguous. Germline lookup yields CDR1 MGHDK and CDR2 SYGVNS. V was clipped by 3 bases and J by 6 bases, with 5 bases between them. The CDR3 runs to 11 residues.

This clonotype has a count of ten or more. The gene calls are TRBV9 and TRBJ1-1, with 11 bases that match TRBD1. There are 15 residues in the CDR3. Germline trimming cut 0 bases from V and 4 bases from J; bases unmatched to any gene: 2. CDR1 and CDR2 (germline): SGDLS, YYNGEE. The CDR3 reads CASSVAGTGGTEAFF. CDR3 sequence (DNA): TGTGCCAGCAGCGTAGCCGGGACAGGGGGCACTGAAGCTTTCTTT.

The chain joins TRBV15 to TRBJ2-2, with D perhaps TRBD2 (6 bases). Germline values: CDR1 LNHNV, CDR2 YYDKDF (reference sequence). The length of the CDR3 is 12 residues. V gave up 5 bases and J gave up 6 bases, with 7 bases separating them. The CDR3 region has the DNA TGTGCCACCAGCCCTAGCGCCGGGGAGCTGTTTTTT. This translates into CATSPSAGELFF.

A few counts support this clonotype. This chain uses TRBV20-1 with TRBJ2-7, with D possibly matching TRBD2 (6 bases). This CDR3 has 12 amino acids. With 5 bases removed from V and 4 bases from J, the gap between germline ends came to 12 bases. Germline CDR1 reads DFQATT; CDR2 reads SNEGSKA (reference sequence). In DNA, the CDR3 is TGCAGTGCTCCGGGAGAACAATACGAGCAGTACTTC. This sequence encodes CSAPGEQYEQYF.

V and J are TRBV27 and TRBJ1-1, with D perhaps TRBD1 (5 bases). Germline values: CDR1 MNHEY, CDR2 SMNVEV (reference sequence). The CDR3 length is 11 residues. V gave up 7 bases and J gave up 8 bases, with 11 bases separating them. DNA of the CDR3: TGTGCCAGCATAAGGGGTCTGGAAGCTTTCTTT. Translating gives CASIRGLEAFF.

Comments on this clonotype: Relative to the germline gene, one junction end is altered; a read error may explain this. The chain joins TRBV19 to TRBJ2-1; TRBD1 agrees at 7 bases. Germline assignment: CDR1 LNHDA and CDR2 SQIVND (reference sequence). This CDR3 is built from 14 residues. CDR3 DNA: TGTGCCAGTAGTATCGGACAGGTTTACAATAAGCAGTTCTTC. Amino acid sequence: CASSIGQVYNKQFF.

This clonotype was counted between two and nine times. The chain couples TRBV11-2 to TRBJ1-1, with TRBD1 matching over 7 bases. The J segment lost 5 bases and the V segment lost 3 bases, leaving 9 bases of the junction unmatched. Germline values: CDR1 SGHAT, CDR2 FQNNGV. The CDR3 is 15 residues long. Here the CDR3 reads CASSLRQGPLTEAFF. The DNA of the CDR3 is TGTGCCAGCAGCTTGAGACAGGGCCCTTTAACTGAAGCTTTCTTT.

This clonotype has more than one count but fewer than ten. The gene calls are TRBV27 and TRBJ2-2; a weak D match, TRBD2 (5 bases). The CDR3 is 14 residues long. CDR1 MNHEY and CDR2 SMNVEV come from the germline V gene (reference sequence). Deletions cut 6 bases from V and 6 bases from J, with 14 bases between. The CDR3 here is CASSPGLVSGELFF. Written as DNA, the CDR3 is TGTGCCAGCAGCCCCGGACTGGTCTCCGGGGAGCTGTTTTTT.

The rearrangement joins TRBV6-1 to TRBJ2-2; 11 bases align to TRBD2. The V and J ends lost 0 bases and 9 bases, in that order; junction bases with no gene match: 6. The germline gives CDR1 MNHNS, CDR2 SASEGT. The CDR3 runs 16 residues. The CDR3 loop is CASSEAGASGRWELFF. DNA of the CDR3: TGTGCCAGCAGTGAAGCGGGGGCTAGCGGGAGGTGGGAGCTGTTTTTT.

This clonotype appeared many times. This chain connects TRBV6-1 to TRBJ2-2; 8 positions agree with TRBD1. The CDR3 extends over 15 amino acids. CDR1 is MNHNS and CDR2 is SASEGT in the germline V gene. Germline trimming cut 6 bases from V and 7 bases from J; bases unmatched to any gene: 10. The CDR3 DNA follows: TGTGCCAGCAGCCCAGGACAGGGCGAGAACGGGGAGCTGTTTTTT. It is translated as CASSPGQGENGELFF.

The chain joins TRBV12-3 or TRBV12-4 to TRBJ2-1; 9 positions match TRBD2. This CDR3 is 15 amino acids long. V lost 6 bases to trimming and J lost 8 bases; unmatched junction nucleotides: 11. DNA for the CDR3: TGTGCCAGCAGCGATGGTCTAGCGGGGCTGGATGAGCAGTTCTTC. Its translation is CASSDGLAGLDEQFF.

The V and J genes are TRBV19 and TRBJ2-1; 11 bases map to TRBD2. The CDR3 spans 14 residues. Germline-derived CDR1 and CDR2 are LNHDA and SQIVND (reference sequence). With V trimmed by 3 bases and J by 10 bases, 5 bases remained unmatched. Here the CDR3 DNA reads TGTGCCAGTAGTATGGGACTAGCGGTGACGGAGCAGTTCTTC. This sequence encodes CASSMGLAVTEQFF.

About this clonotype: The junction departs from the called germline gene at one end, perhaps through a read error. This chain connects TRBV19 to TRBJ1-2, with D possibly TRBD1 on 5 matching bases. The CDR3 spans 16 residues. Germline lookup yields CDR1 LNHDA and CDR2 SQIVND (reference sequence). This chain's CDR3 is CVSSIDQLGRAYGYTF. As DNA, the CDR3 is TGTGTCAGTAGTATAGATCAACTAGGCAGGGCCTATGGCTACACCTTC.

The V call is TRBV12-3 or TRBV12-4, the J call TRBJ1-5, with a possible D match to TRBD1 (5 bases). V lost 1 base, J lost 7 bases, and 11 bases lay in between. CDR3 size: 14 residues. In DNA form, the CDR3 reads TGTGCCAGCAGTTTAGGTGGGGGAGCGCAGCCCCAGCATTTT. Amino acids: CASSLGGGAQPQHF.

Here the CDR3 reads CASSLEGGFYEQYV. CDR3 nucleotides: TGTGCCAGCAGCTTAGAGGGAGGGTTCTACGAGCAGTACGTC. J is TRBJ2-7 and V is TRBV7-9; TRBD2 agrees at 7 bases. Germline V gene sequence: CDR1 SEHNR, CDR2 FQNEAQ (reference sequence). V trimming: 1 base; J trimming: 3 bases; junction bases outside the gene matches: 3. The CDR3 contains 14 residues.

In its sample, this clonotype was seen a few times. The gene calls are TRBV29-1 and TRBJ1-1, with a tentative D call TRBD1 (5 bases). V was shortened by 6 bases and J by 6 bases, with 20 bases between the two germline ends. Germline CDR1 SQVTM, CDR2 ANQGSEA. The CDR3 totals 14 residues. The CDR3 loop reads CSVGLGAVFAEAFF. CDR3 nucleotides: TGCAGCGTCGGGTTAGGGGCGGTGTTCGCTGAAGCTTTCTTT.

In its sample, this clonotype was seen many times. J is TRBJ1-5 and V is TRBV12-5; D gene unclear. From germline, CDR1 is LGHNT and CDR2 FRNRAP. CDR3 length: 13 amino acids. With 1 base removed from V and 3 bases from J, the gap between germline ends came to 4 bases. The CDR3 DNA is TGTGCTAGTGGTTTGGGTAACAATCAGCCCCAGCATTTT. It specifies CASGLGNNQPQHF.

In its sample, this clonotype was seen a few times. The gene calls are TRBV15 and TRBJ2-5; 12 bases are a match to TRBD2. CDR3 length equals 17 residues. With V trimmed by 0 bases and J by 5 bases, 7 bases remained unmatched. CDR1 and CDR2 (germline): LNHNV, YYDKDF (reference sequence). CDR3 residues: CATSRETSGGLMETQYF. CDR3 nucleotides: TGTGCCACCAGCAGAGAGACTAGCGGGGGCCTGATGGAGACCCAGTACTTC.

Only a few counts were recorded for this clonotype. The chain recombines TRBV6-6 with TRBJ2-2; 8 nucleotides match TRBD1. Germline V lookup: CDR1 MNHNY, CDR2 SVGAGI (reference sequence). The CDR3 has 15 amino acids. V trimming: 4 bases; J trimming: 6 bases; junction bases outside the gene matches: 7. Here the CDR3 reads CASSLGGQGAGELFF. The CDR3 nucleotides are TGTGCCAGCAGTTTAGGAGGACAGGGCGCCGGGGAGCTGTTTTTT.

The V gene is TRBV12-5, the J gene TRBJ1-6; tentative D call: TRBD1 (5 bases). Germline V gene sequence: CDR1 LGHNT, CDR2 FRNRAP. This CDR3 region has 15 residues. Trimming left V 0 bases short and J 6 bases short, with 9 bases between. The CDR3 sequence is CASGLVGESNSPLHF. In DNA, the CDR3 is TGTGCTAGTGGTTTGGTAGGGGAATCTAATTCACCCCTCCACTTT.

This clonotype was seen more than once but under ten times. The chain employs TRBV4-3 and TRBJ2-1; 8 bases fit TRBD2. Germline trimming cut 1 base from V and 7 bases from J; bases unmatched to any gene: 12. The CDR3 consists of 17 residues. Per germline, CDR1 LGHNA and CDR2 YSLEER. The CDR3 coding sequence is TGCGCCAGCAGCCAAGCCCCGACTCGCGGGGGGTCGAATGAGCAGTTCTTC. Protein: CASSQAPTRGGSNEQFF.

The chain joins TRBV28 to TRBJ1-2, with TRBD1 as a possible D gene (6 bases). In germline, CDR1 is MDHEN, CDR2 SYDVKM. Trimming removed 5 bases at V and 2 bases at J, with 15 bases between. The CDR3 has 15 residues. CDR3 sequence (DNA): TGTGCCAGCAGTCCCCCACGGGGGCGCAACTATGGCTACACCTTC. Protein product: CASSPPRGRNYGYTF.

This clonotype came up many times. The chain is built from TRBV7-9 and TRBJ2-1; D is perhaps TRBD2 (5 bases). Trimming removed 5 bases from V and 0 bases from J, with 11 bases in between. This CDR3 contains 15 residues. Per the germline V gene, CDR1 is SEHNR and CDR2 is FQNEAQ (reference sequence). CDR3 sequence: CASSPGKGSYNEQFF. CDR3 in DNA: TGTGCCAGCAGCCCCGGGAAAGGCTCCTACAATGAGCAGTTCTTC.

V and J are TRBV19 and TRBJ1-2; TRBD1 matches 12 bases. This CDR3 has 15 amino acids. CDR1 is LNHDA, CDR2 SQIVND, per germline (reference sequence). V dropped 5 bases and J dropped 6; count of bases not matched to a gene: 7. The CDR3 region is CASSLKGQGANGYTF. DNA of the CDR3: TGTGCCAGTAGTCTGAAGGGACAGGGGGCGAATGGCTACACCTTC.

The J gene is TRBJ1-1, the V gene TRBV7-6, with unresolved D. Germline V lookup: CDR1 SGHVS, CDR2 FNYEAQ. Trimming took off 4 bases at V and 2 bases at J, with 17 bases between the two ends. This CDR3 has 16 residues. CDR3 sequence (DNA): TGTGCCAGCAGCTCCTGGGTGGGCAGGCCCAACACTGAAGCTTTCTTT. It is translated as CASSSWVGRPNTEAFF.

This clonotype was detected ten times or more. The genes are TRBV7-8 and TRBJ2-7, with no clear D. Germline V lookup: CDR1 SGHVS, CDR2 FQNEAQ. The CDR3 loop spans 12 amino acids. Between the trimmed V and J ends, which lost 1 base and 3 bases, there was a span of 4 bases. As DNA, the CDR3 is TGTGCCAGCAGCTTAGAGGACTACGAGCAGTACGTC. This translates into CASSLEDYEQYV.